This T cell receptor beta chain was recorded in a study of T cell responses to AZD1222 COVID-19 vaccine (dated by TCRdb to 2020 to 2023). About the full investigation: TCR sequencing was performed for 233 trial participants, of whom about 200 were given two doses of AZD1222 and around 25 were given two doses of MenACWY control vaccine. Trial participants were enrolled by age into 18-55, 56-69 and 70-plus year subgroups, with approximately 150, 28 and 58 TCR-sequenced participants respectively. The research as a whole found: In the small 56-69-year group, the increase in depth fell short of significance, most likely because of low power. After two AZD1222 doses, both the breadth and the depth of spike-specific TCRs were significantly higher than at day 0 and than in MenACWY recipients. No day 14 peak-response samples were available, so repertoires were characterized only after the peak T cell response. CD4 TCRs associated with the vaccine covered the entire spike protein, and the dominant responses were in regions 160-218 and 743-854. Only 5 to 7 AZD1222 recipients were SARS-CoV-2 seropositive at baseline, limiting conclusions about previously exposed vaccinees. Participants were mostly white British and included more females than males, and it was suggested by the authors that clonal diversity may have been underestimated. Reportedly, almost half of the unique spike-specific TCRs recognized epitopes lying outside the regions that are mutated in the B.1.351 and B.1.1.7 variants.

Worth noting for this clone: Its antigen specificity is not known. No base-level quality is on record; no much larger clone is a single base apart.

The CDR3 regions of human TCRbeta chains were subjected to immunosequencing. The paper's data handling went like this. Repertoire TCRs were checked for matches against a reference library of SARS-CoV-2-specific TCRs that had been generated using the MIRA antigen-specificity platform. Breadth meant the fraction of unique TCRs that were SARS-CoV-2-associated, whereas depth meant the fraction of total T cells that were SARS-CoV-2-associated. Using the MIRA data, each spike-specific TCR was assigned both to the spike region to which the TCR was reactive and to a CD4 or CD8 class. Log10-transformed breadth and depth values were compared by one-way ANOVA with Sidak's multiple comparisons tests. Imported from immuneACCESS, the table was reduced by TCRdb to in-frame sequences with V and J called. These copies leave out some clones; in studies compared against another copy, an unresolved V gene accounts for under half, and the cause of the remainder is not known. Clone size and the V and J calls come from that table; the DNA yielded D and trimming. Within this sample are roughly 150,000 clones, with over 70% of them counted one time only. Jointly, the top ten make up roughly 9.7% of the sample.

Interpreted using the paper, the time point label stands for: about 28 days (+/-7) after the second vaccine dose. AZD1222 recipients with second doses at about 4 weeks or about 12 weeks were pooled, because spike-specific TCR depth and breadth did not differ between schedules. Samples from vaccinated people were obtained from the UK trials COV001 and COV002, which included a single-blind randomized controlled phase 2/3 trial of AZD1222 (ChAdOx1 nCoV-19) in healthy adults. For TCRbeta chain sequencing, PBMC samples from trial participants were taken at day 0 and at day 28 after the second dose. This clonotype originated in an adult who received the AZD1222 COVID-19 vaccine. Source: peripheral blood, taken 28 days after the second AZD1222 dose.

The CDR3 region reads CASSQETGNNEKLFF. The DNA sequence reads TGTGCCAGCAGCCAAGAGACAGGGAATAATGAAAAACTGTTTTTT. This chain is built from TRBV14 and TRBJ1-4; 7 of the junction bases match TRBD1. CDR1 and CDR2, looked up from the germline V gene, are SGHDN and FVKESK. V is cut back by 0 bases and J by 4 bases, with 2 bases in the junction unmatched. The CDR3 spans 15 residues, from the cysteine through the phenylalanine. Just the 45-base CDR3 DNA is kept, in frame starting at base 1.